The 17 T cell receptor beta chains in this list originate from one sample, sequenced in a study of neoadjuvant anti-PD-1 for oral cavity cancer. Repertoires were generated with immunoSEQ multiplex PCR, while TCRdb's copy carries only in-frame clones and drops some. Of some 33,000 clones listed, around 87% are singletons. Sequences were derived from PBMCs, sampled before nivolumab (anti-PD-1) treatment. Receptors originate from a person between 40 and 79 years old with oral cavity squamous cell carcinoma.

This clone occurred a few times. DNA of the CDR3: TGTGCCAGCTCACCCCGGGGGGGTTCGGACACCGGGGAGCTGTTTTTT. Amino acids: CASSPRGGSDTGELFF. J is TRBJ2-2 and V is TRBV18; TRBD2 aligns across 8 bases. From germline, CDR1 is KGHSH and CDR2 LQKENI. The CDR3 length is 16 residues. The V and J ends lost 3 bases and 3 bases, in that order; junction bases with no gene match: 6.

The CDR3 is CASRDNPSTTEAFF. The CDR3 DNA sequence: TGTGCCAGTAGGGATAACCCCTCCACCACTGAAGCTTTCTTT. This chain uses TRBV19 with TRBJ1-1, with D hard to call. The V and J ends lost 6 bases and 4 bases respectively, with 15 bases between them. The CDR3 consists of 14 residues. Germline assignment: CDR1 LNHDA and CDR2 SQIVND (reference sequence).

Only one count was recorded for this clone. The CDR3 sequence is CASSPRAGGNTGELFF. The CDR3 DNA reads as TGTGCCAGCAGCCCCCGGGCGGGGGGCAACACCGGGGAGCTGTTTTTT. The V call is TRBV11-2, the J call TRBJ2-2; TRBD2 matches 8 bases. The trim removed 5 bases at V and 2 bases at J, leaving 7 bases unmatched. The V gene's germline CDR1 is SGHAT and CDR2 FQNNGV. The CDR3 runs 16 residues. The full variable domain, completed using reference TRBV11-2 and TRBJ2-2, is EAGVAQSPRYKIIEKRQSVAFWCNPISGHATLYWYQQILGQGPKLLIQFQNNGVVDDSQLPKDRFSAERLKGVDSTLKIQPAKLEDSAVYLCASSPRAGGNTGELFFGEGSRLTVL.

The CDR3 here is CASSYPNSYNEQFF. CDR3 nucleotide sequence: TGTGCCAGCAGTTACCCAAACTCCTACAATGAGCAGTTCTTC. The chain couples TRBV6-6 to TRBJ2-1, with D hard to call. V lost 2 bases, J lost 0 bases, and 5 bases lay in between. The CDR3 sequence is 14 residues long. CDR1 MNHNY and CDR2 SVGAGI come from the germline V gene (reference sequence).

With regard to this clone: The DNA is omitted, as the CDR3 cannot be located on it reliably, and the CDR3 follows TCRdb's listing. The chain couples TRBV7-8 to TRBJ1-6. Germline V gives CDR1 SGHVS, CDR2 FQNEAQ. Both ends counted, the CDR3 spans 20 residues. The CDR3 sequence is CASSLAGGWEIHPSTLPLHF.

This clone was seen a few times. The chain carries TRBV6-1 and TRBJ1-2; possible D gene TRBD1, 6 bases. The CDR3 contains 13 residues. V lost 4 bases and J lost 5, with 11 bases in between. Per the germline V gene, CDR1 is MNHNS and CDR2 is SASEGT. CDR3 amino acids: CASSAPGEYGYTF. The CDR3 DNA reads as TGTGCCAGCAGTGCCCCAGGGGAATATGGCTACACCTTC.

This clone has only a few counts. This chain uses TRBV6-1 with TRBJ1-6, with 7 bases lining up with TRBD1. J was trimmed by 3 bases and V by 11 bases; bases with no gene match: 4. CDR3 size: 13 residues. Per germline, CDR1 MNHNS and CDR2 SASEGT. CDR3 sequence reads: CAGRDSYNSPLHF. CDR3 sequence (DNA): TGTGCCGGGCGGGACAGCTATAATTCACCCCTCCACTTT.

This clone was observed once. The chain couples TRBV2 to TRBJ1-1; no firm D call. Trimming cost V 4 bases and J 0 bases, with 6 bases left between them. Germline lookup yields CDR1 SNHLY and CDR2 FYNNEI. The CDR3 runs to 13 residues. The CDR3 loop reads CASSGVLNTEAFF. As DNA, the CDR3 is TGTGCCAGCAGTGGGGTCCTGAACACTGAAGCTTTCTTT.

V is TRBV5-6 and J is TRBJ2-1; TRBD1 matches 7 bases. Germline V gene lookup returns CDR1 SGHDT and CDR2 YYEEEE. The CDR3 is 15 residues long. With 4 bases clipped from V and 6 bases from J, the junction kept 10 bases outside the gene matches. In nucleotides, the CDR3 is TGTGCCAGCAGCCCAGACAGGGATGGGGGCAATGAGCAGTTCTTC. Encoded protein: CASSPDRDGGNEQFF.

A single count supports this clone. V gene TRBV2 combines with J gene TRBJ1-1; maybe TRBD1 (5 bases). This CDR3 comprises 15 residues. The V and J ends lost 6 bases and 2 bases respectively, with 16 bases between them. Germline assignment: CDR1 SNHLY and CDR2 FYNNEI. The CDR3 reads CASRKETGANTEAFF. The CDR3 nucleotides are TGTGCCAGCAGGAAAGAGACCGGGGCAAACACTGAAGCTTTCTTT.

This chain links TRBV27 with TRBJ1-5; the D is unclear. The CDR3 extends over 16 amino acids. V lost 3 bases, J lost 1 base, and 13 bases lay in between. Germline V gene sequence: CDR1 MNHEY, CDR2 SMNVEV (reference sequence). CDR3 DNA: TGTGCCAGCAGTTTCCAAATACCCCTAAGCAATCAGCCCCAGCATTTT. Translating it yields CASSFQIPLSNQPQHF.

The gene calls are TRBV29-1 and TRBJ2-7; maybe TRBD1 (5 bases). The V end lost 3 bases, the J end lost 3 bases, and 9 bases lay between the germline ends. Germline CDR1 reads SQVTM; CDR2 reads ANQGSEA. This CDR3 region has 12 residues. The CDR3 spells CSVEGQGYEQYF. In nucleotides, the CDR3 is TGCAGCGTTGAGGGGCAGGGCTACGAGCAGTACTTC.

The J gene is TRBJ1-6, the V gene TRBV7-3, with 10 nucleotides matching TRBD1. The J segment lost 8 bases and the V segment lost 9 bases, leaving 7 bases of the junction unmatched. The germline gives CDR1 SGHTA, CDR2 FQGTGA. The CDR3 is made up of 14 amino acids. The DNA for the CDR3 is TGTGCCAGTTCCACCGGGACAGGGGATTCACCCCTCCACTTT. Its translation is CASSTGTGDSPLHF.

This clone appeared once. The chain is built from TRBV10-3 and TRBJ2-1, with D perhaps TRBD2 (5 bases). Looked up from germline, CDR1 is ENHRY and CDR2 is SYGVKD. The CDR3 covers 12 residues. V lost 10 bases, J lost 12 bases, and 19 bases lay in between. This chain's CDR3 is CATGSPGMMQFF. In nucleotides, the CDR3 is TGTGCCACCGGGTCACCCGGGATGATGCAGTTCTTC.

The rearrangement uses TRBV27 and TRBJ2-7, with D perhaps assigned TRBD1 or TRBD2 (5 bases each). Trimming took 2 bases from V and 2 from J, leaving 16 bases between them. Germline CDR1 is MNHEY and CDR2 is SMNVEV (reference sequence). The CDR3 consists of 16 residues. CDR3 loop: CASSLRGPRNTYEQYF. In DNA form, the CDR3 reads TGTGCCAGCAGTTTAAGGGGACCGCGGAACACCTACGAGCAGTACTTC.

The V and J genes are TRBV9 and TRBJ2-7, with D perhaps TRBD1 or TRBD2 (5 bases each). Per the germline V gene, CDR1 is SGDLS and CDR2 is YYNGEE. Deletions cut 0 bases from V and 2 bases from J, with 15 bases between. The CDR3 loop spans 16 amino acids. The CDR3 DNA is TGTGCCAGCAGCGTAGGTATTGGGGGAACAGCCTACGAGCAGTACTTC. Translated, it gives CASSVGIGGTAYEQYF.

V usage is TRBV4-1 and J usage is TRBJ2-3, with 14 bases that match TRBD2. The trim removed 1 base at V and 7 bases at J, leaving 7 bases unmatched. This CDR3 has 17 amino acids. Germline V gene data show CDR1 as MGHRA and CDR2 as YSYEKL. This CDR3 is CASSQGRTSGGPNTQYF. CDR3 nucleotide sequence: TGCGCCAGCAGCCAAGGGAGGACTAGCGGGGGGCCAAATACGCAGTATTTT.